The clone carrying this TCR beta chain has ten or more counts. Germline assignment: CDR1 DFQATT and CDR2 SNEGSKA (reference sequence). Trimming took 0 bases from V and 2 from J, leaving 8 bases between them. The CDR3 contains 15 residues. TCRdb processed the RT-PCR reads anew with MiXCR; each CDR3 protein has one entry. The table records almost 700,000 distinct CDR3 sequences, 13% to 15% of them present only once. The rearrangement joins TRBV20-1 to TRBJ2-6; no definite D call. This receptor was identified in a female donor in good health, serving as a healthy control. The material sequenced was memory CD4+ T cells from blood. As DNA, the CDR3 is TGCAGTGCTAGAGATCGTCAGACTGGGGCCAACGTCCTGACTTTC. Translated, it gives CSARDRQTGANVLTF.